This TCR beta chain was sequenced for a study of PD-L1 blockade in urothelial cancer. Overall study: The number of prior chemotherapy regimens per patient was 0 to 3. Peripheral blood specimens exhibited a median yield of around 150,000 T cells.

Each PCR reaction had synthetic TCR analog templates spiked into it. TCRdb's copy holds only in-frame clones and misses some; the assay was immunoSEQ multiplex PCR. The table records approximately 100,000 clones, approximately 90% of them present only once. V lost 5 bases and J 0 bases, leaving 17 bases between the germline ends. The germline gives CDR1 LNHNV, CDR2 YYDKDF (reference sequence). The CDR3 has 17 residues. This TCR came from a woman aged 80 or over with urothelial cancer. The chain uses TRBV15 and TRBJ2-4, with no clear D. Sequences were derived from PBMCs, sampled around atezolizumab (anti-PD-L1) treatment. CDR3 amino acids: CATSSRRGPIAKNIQYF. The CDR3 DNA is TGTGCCACCAGCTCCCGACGCGGCCCCATAGCCAAAAACATTCAGTACTTC.